The sequence of this TCR beta chain was determined in a study of T cell responses to AZD1222 COVID-19 vaccine. Assay used: immunoSEQ multiplex PCR; TCRdb lists only in-frame clones, some missing. The sample shows about 97,000 clones, around 87% of them seen only once. This clone has only one observation. Whether given at about 4 or about 12 weeks, second doses were pooled. This CDR3 contains 13 residues. Germline CDR1 SGDLS, CDR2 YYNGEE. V lost 0 bases and J 9 bases, leaving 11 bases between the germline ends. This sequence originates from an adult who received the AZD1222 COVID-19 vaccine. The source material was peripheral blood, sampled 28 days after the second AZD1222 dose. The chain combines TRBV9 with TRBJ2-3, with D unresolved. The CDR3 region is CASSVGLLQTQYF. The DNA of the CDR3 is TGTGCCAGCAGCGTAGGACTCCTACAGACGCAGTATTTT.